Each of the 24 T cell receptor beta chains below was sequenced from the same sample in a study of cytomegalovirus exposure and HLA in healthy donors (dated by TCRdb to 2016 to 2017). The library was built by means of the immunoSEQ multiplex PCR assay. For the multiplex PCR, a mixture combining 60 forward primers for TCR Vbeta segments and 13 reverse primers for TCR Jbeta segments was used. In TCRdb, the immuneACCESS table is reduced to in-frame sequences with V and J assigned. These tables do not hold every clone; where another copy was compared, an unresolved V gene accounts for under half, and the others remain unexplained. The sample table records about 160,000 clones; about 72% of these occur just once. 1.2% to 1.5% of the sample is taken by the ten largest. The sequenced sample consisted of PBMCs. The source is a man in his fifties or sixties in good health and CMV-seronegative.

The chain carries TRBV5-1 and TRBJ1-2, with no clear D. In germline, CDR1 is SGHRS, CDR2 YFSETQ. This CDR3 is 14 amino acids long. V was cut by 0 bases and J by 5 bases, with 11 bases left in between. The CDR3 nucleotides read TGCGCCAGCAGCTTGGACAGTTTAGATTATGGCTACACCTTC. Translation: CASSLDSLDYGYTF.

The J gene is TRBJ2-3, the V gene TRBV7-9; 7 positions match TRBD2. Per germline, CDR1 SEHNR and CDR2 FQNEAQ (reference sequence). The CDR3 has 13 residues. Unmatched junction bases numbered 5, after V lost 11 bases and J lost 0 bases. CDR3 nucleotide sequence: TGTGCCGGGGAGCGGGGTAGCACAGATACGCAGTATTTT. Protein sequence: CAGERGSTDTQYF.

J is TRBJ2-5 and V is TRBV15; D is possibly TRBD1 (5 bases). Germline V lookup: CDR1 LNHNV, CDR2 YYDKDF (reference sequence). The CDR3 runs 16 residues. Deletions cut 1 base from V and 5 bases from J, with 17 bases between. The CDR3 region is CATSRGGAAAGETQYF. Written as DNA, the CDR3 is TGTGCCACCAGCAGAGGTGGGGCGGCCGCCGGGGAGACCCAGTACTTC.

This clone was observed a few times. The V gene is TRBV19, the J gene TRBJ1-2; D possibly corresponds to TRBD1 (6 bases). Germline V lookup: CDR1 LNHDA, CDR2 SQIVND (reference sequence). The length of the CDR3 is 13 residues. The V and J ends lost 5 bases and 4 bases respectively, with 11 bases between them. The CDR3 bases are TGTGCCAGTAGTCAACAGGGCCTCTATGGCTACACCTTC. This sequence encodes CASSQQGLYGYTF.

This clone was observed a handful of times. This chain uses TRBV6-5 with TRBJ1-5; 8 bases are a match to TRBD1. CDR3 length: 15 amino acids. The V segment lost 4 bases and the J segment 6 bases; nucleotides outside the gene matches: 8. Germline CDR1 reads MNHEY; CDR2 reads SVGAGI. CDR3 amino acids: CASSSGQGISQPQHF. CDR3 DNA sequence: TGTGCCAGCAGTTCCGGACAGGGAATAAGTCAGCCCCAGCATTTT.

The V and J genes are TRBV7-2 and TRBJ2-3, with D unresolved. Trimming left V 5 bases short and J 6 bases short, with 6 bases between. In germline, CDR1 is SGHTA, CDR2 FQGNSA. The CDR3 runs 11 residues. Written as DNA, the CDR3 is TGTGCCAGCAGCCCTACCGATACGCAGTATTTT. It specifies CASSPTDTQYF.

The rearrangement links TRBV19 to TRBJ1-5; 7 bases align to TRBD1. Trimming cost V 4 bases and J 4 bases; bases outside gene matches: 13. Germline V CDR1 and CDR2: LNHDA, SQIVND (reference sequence). This CDR3 has 17 residues. In DNA, the CDR3 is TGTGCCAGTAGTAGGGACAGTACTCCTACATGGAATCAGCCCCAGCATTTT. Translated: CASSRDSTPTWNQPQHF.

The V and J genes are TRBV19 and TRBJ2-1, with D maybe TRBD1 (5 bases). Trimming stripped 7 bases from V and 6 bases from J, with 19 bases between. This CDR3 contains 15 residues. Germline assignment: CDR1 LNHDA and CDR2 SQIVND (reference sequence). This CDR3 is CASTPLWGRVNEQFF. As DNA, the CDR3 is TGTGCCAGTACCCCTCTGTGGGGCAGAGTCAATGAGCAGTTCTTC.

This chain joins TRBV28 and TRBJ2-1; 8 bases agree with TRBD2. In germline, CDR1 is MDHEN, CDR2 SYDVKM. V lost 3 bases, J lost 10 bases, and 17 bases stayed unmatched. CDR3 length: 17 residues. As DNA, the CDR3 is TGTGCCAGCAGTTTGTCCCAGGGACTAGGGTCCTCAGAGGAGCAGTTCTTC. Translating gives CASSLSQGLGSSEEQFF. Combining the CDR3 with reference TRBV28 and TRBJ2-1 gives the whole variable domain DVKVTQSSRYLVKRTGEKVFLECVQDMDHENMFWYRQDPGLGLRLIYFSYDVKMKEKGDIPEGYSVSREKKERFSLILESASTNQTSMYLCASSLSQGLGSSEEQFFGPGTRLTVL.

This chain uses TRBV5-1 with TRBJ2-3; D is perhaps TRBD1 (6 bases). CDR3 length equals 15 residues. V was trimmed by 4 bases and J by 0 bases, leaving 12 bases between them. Germline-derived CDR1 and CDR2 are SGHRS and YFSETQ. The CDR3 coding sequence is TGCGCCAGCAGCCCCTGGACAGCTAGCACAGATACGCAGTATTTT. It translates to CASSPWTASTDTQYF.

This chain connects TRBV7-2 to TRBJ2-7, with 7 bases that match TRBD2. The CDR3 sequence is 15 residues long. Per germline, CDR1 SGHTA and CDR2 FQGNSA. Losses at the gene ends were 1 base for V and 3 bases for J; bases not matched to a gene: 6. The DNA of the CDR3 is TGTGCCAGCAGCTTAGGGGAGGGAGGGGTCTACGAGCAGTACTTC. It codes for CASSLGEGGVYEQYF.

The rearrangement uses TRBV28 and TRBJ1-5; unclear D gene. V gave up 3 bases and J gave up 6 bases, with 18 bases separating them. This CDR3 is built from 16 residues. Germline V CDR1 and CDR2: MDHEN, SYDVKM. CDR3 DNA sequence: TGTGCCAGCAGTTTCCCCTCGACCTTACGGGGTCAGCCCCAGCATTTT. Translated: CASSFPSTLRGQPQHF. The variable domain in full, with the rest retrieved from reference TRBV28 and TRBJ1-5, is DVKVTQSSRYLVKRTGEKVFLECVQDMDHENMFWYRQDPGLGLRLIYFSYDVKMKEKGDIPEGYSVSREKKERFSLILESASTNQTSMYLCASSFPSTLRGQPQHFGDGTRLSIL.

This clone came up a few times. The gene calls are TRBV10-3 and TRBJ1-5; possibly TRBD1 for D (6 bases). V lost 9 bases and J lost 2, with 11 bases in between. CDR3 length: 13 residues. Germline assignment: CDR1 ENHRY and CDR2 SYGVKD. CDR3 amino acids: CAIQGWGNQPQHF. The DNA of the CDR3 is TGTGCCATACAGGGTTGGGGCAATCAGCCCCAGCATTTT.

J is TRBJ2-7 and V is TRBV7-3, with D possibly being TRBD2 (7 bases). Trimming cost V 5 bases and J 6 bases, with 17 bases left between them. In germline, CDR1 is SGHTA, CDR2 FQGTGA. The CDR3 spans 14 residues. DNA of the CDR3: TGTGCCAGCAGCCCAAGGGGGGGTCTTAGCGAGCAGTACTTC. Translating it yields CASSPRGGLSEQYF. The full variable domain, rest sourced from reference TRBV7-3 and TRBJ2-7, is GAGVSQTPSNKVTEKGKYVELRCDPISGHTALYWYRQSLGQGPEFLIYFQGTGAADDSGLPNDRFFAVRPEGSVSTLKIQRTERGDSAVYLCASSPRGGLSEQYFGPGTRLTVT.

V and J are TRBV5-4 and TRBJ2-5; 8 bases map to TRBD1. Germline CDR1 is SGHNT and CDR2 is YYREEE (reference sequence). The CDR3 contains 15 residues. The trim removed 4 bases at V and 5 bases at J, leaving 10 bases unmatched. This CDR3 is CASSPGQGVWETQYF. The CDR3 region has the DNA TGTGCCAGCAGCCCCGGACAGGGTGTATGGGAGACCCAGTACTTC.

This chain links TRBV20-1 with TRBJ2-5; the D is unclear. Between the trimmed V and J ends, which lost 0 bases and 4 bases, there was a span of 3 bases. The CDR3 extends over 11 amino acids. Germline lookup yields CDR1 DFQATT and CDR2 SNEGSKA (reference sequence). In nucleotides, the CDR3 is TGCAGTGCTAGAGATCGAGAGACCCAGTACTTC. As protein: CSARDRETQYF.

This clone was recorded once. This chain joins TRBV19 and TRBJ2-7, with 8 bases aligning to TRBD1. The V gene end was trimmed by 7 bases and the J gene end by 4 bases; junction bases not matched to a gene: 9. Germline V CDR1 and CDR2: LNHDA, SQIVND (reference sequence). The CDR3 extends over 14 amino acids. The CDR3 DNA is TGTGCCAGTACCCGGGGGACAGGTGGTTACGAGCAGTACTTC. Its protein is CASTRGTGGYEQYF.

V gene TRBV28 combines with J gene TRBJ2-1; D gene uncertain. Germline V gene data show CDR1 as MDHEN and CDR2 as SYDVKM. The ends were cut back, 3 bases at V and 10 bases at J, with 7 bases in the middle. CDR3 size: 11 residues. CDR3 amino acids: CASSFYGEQFF. The CDR3 region has the DNA TGTGCCAGCAGTTTTTACGGGGAGCAGTTCTTC. Complete variable domain (other parts from reference TRBV28 and TRBJ2-1): DVKVTQSSRYLVKRTGEKVFLECVQDMDHENMFWYRQDPGLGLRLIYFSYDVKMKEKGDIPEGYSVSREKKERFSLILESASTNQTSMYLCASSFYGEQFFGPGTRLTVL.

In its sample, this clone was seen a few times. V is TRBV28 and J is TRBJ2-1, with TRBD2 matching 9 bases. Germline trimming cut 7 bases from V and 4 bases from J; bases unmatched to any gene: 8. The CDR3 is 15 amino acids. CDR1 MDHEN and CDR2 SYDVKM come from the germline V gene. The CDR3 loop is CASKLTSGLYNEQFF. As DNA, the CDR3 is TGTGCCAGCAAATTAACTAGCGGGTTATACAATGAGCAGTTCTTC.

The V and J genes are TRBV29-1 and TRBJ2-3; 8 nucleotides agree with TRBD1. This CDR3 is 14 amino acids long. The ends lost 6 bases at V and 3 bases at J; junction bases unmatched: 8. Per the germline V gene, CDR1 is SQVTM and CDR2 is ANQGSEA. CDR3 in DNA: TGCAGCGTGGGAAGACAGGGGCCGACAGATACGCAGTATTTT. This encodes CSVGRQGPTDTQYF.

The J gene is TRBJ1-2, the V gene TRBV30; tentatively, D is TRBD1 (5 bases). The CDR3 loop spans 13 amino acids. V dropped 6 bases and J dropped 3 bases, with 14 bases sitting between them. In germline, CDR1 is GTSNPN, CDR2 SVGIG (reference sequence). CDR3 sequence reads: CACARGGDYGYTF. The DNA of the CDR3 is TGTGCCTGCGCGCGGGGAGGGGACTATGGCTACACCTTC. Variable domain in full (rest from reference TRBV30 and TRBJ1-2): SQTIHQWPATLVQPVGSPLSLECTVEGTSNPNLYWYRQAAGRGLQLLFYSVGIGQISSEVPQNLSASRPQDRQFILSSKKLLLSDSGFYLCACARGGDYGYTFGSGTRLTVV.

The sample holds one count of this clone. The chain has TRBV7-2 and TRBJ1-1; D may be TRBD1 (6 bases). This CDR3 has 13 amino acids. CDR1 SGHTA and CDR2 FQGNSA come from the germline V gene. The V end was cut by 11 bases, the J end by 1 base, with 14 bases between. The CDR3 DNA reads TGTGCCGGTACGACAGGCTCGAACACTGAAGCTTTCTTT. It specifies CAGTTGSNTEAFF.

The chain employs TRBV5-4 and TRBJ2-1, with 16 bases lining up with TRBD2. Trimming cost V 4 bases and J 9 bases; bases outside gene matches: 7. Germline loops: CDR1 SGHNT, CDR2 YYREEE (reference sequence). The CDR3 extends over 16 amino acids. The CDR3 loop reads CASSRGLAGGSGEQFF. In DNA form, the CDR3 reads TGTGCCAGCAGCAGGGGACTAGCGGGGGGGTCTGGTGAGCAGTTCTTC.

The rearrangement uses TRBV28 and TRBJ1-4; D not certain. CDR1 and CDR2 (germline): MDHEN, SYDVKM. The CDR3 is 17 residues long. V was pared by 4 bases and J by 4 bases, with 19 bases between. The CDR3 here is CASSSAEASPLNEKLFF. The CDR3 nucleotides are TGTGCCAGCAGTTCGGCCGAGGCATCACCCCTTAATGAAAAACTGTTTTTT.